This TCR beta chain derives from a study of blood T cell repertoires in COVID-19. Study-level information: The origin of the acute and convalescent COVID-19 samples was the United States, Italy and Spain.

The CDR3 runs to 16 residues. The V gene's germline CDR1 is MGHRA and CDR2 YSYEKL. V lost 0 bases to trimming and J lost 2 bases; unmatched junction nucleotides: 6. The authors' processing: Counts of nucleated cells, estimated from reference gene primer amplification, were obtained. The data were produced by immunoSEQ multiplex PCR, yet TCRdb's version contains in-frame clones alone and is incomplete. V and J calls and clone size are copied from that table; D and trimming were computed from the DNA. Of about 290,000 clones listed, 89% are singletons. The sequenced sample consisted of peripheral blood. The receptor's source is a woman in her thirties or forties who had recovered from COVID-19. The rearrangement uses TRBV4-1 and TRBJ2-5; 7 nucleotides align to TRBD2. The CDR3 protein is CASSQEGGDSQETQYF. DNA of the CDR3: TGCGCCAGCAGCCAAGAGGGAGGGGACTCACAAGAGACCCAGTACTTC.